Presented here are 15 T cell receptor beta chains from one specimen sequenced in a study of blood T cell repertoires in COVID-19. The data were produced by immunoSEQ multiplex PCR, yet TCRdb's version contains in-frame clones alone and is incomplete. This table holds fewer than 450,000 clones, 85% to 90% found once. The sequenced material came from peripheral blood. All receptors come from a woman in her forties or fifties with COVID-19, enrolled during active disease.

The chain recombines TRBV2 with TRBJ2-2; D perhaps matches TRBD1 (5 bases). The germline V gene encodes CDR1 SNHLY and CDR2 FYNNEI. There are 14 residues in the CDR3. The V and J ends lost 8 bases and 6 bases respectively, with 16 bases between them. The CDR3 loop is CASFSQGGAGELFF. The CDR3 DNA sequence: TGTGCCAGCTTTTCGCAGGGTGGTGCCGGGGAGCTGTTTTTT.

The chain carries TRBV13 and TRBJ2-1; TRBD2 matches 9 bases. The J segment lost 2 bases and the V segment lost 5 bases, leaving 7 bases of the junction unmatched. CDR3 length: 16 amino acids. Germline V gene lookup returns CDR1 PRHDT and CDR2 FYEKMQ (reference sequence). Here the CDR3 reads CASSIASGTTYNEQFF. DNA of the CDR3: TGTGCCAGCAGCATAGCTAGCGGGACCACCTACAATGAGCAGTTCTTC.

The chain has TRBV3-1 (or the pseudogene TRBV3-2) and TRBJ2-3; 8 bases fit TRBD2. CDR1 and CDR2 from the germline V gene are LGHDT and YNNKEL (reference sequence). V shed 3 bases and J 2 bases; nucleotides not matched to a gene: 13. The CDR3 sequence is 18 residues long. The chain's CDR3 is CASSQSLGGRPSTDTQYF. CDR3 coding DNA: TGTGCCAGCAGCCAGAGTCTGGGCGGGAGGCCTTCCACAGATACGCAGTATTTT.

The chain links TRBV27 to TRBJ1-1; no clear D gene. Deletions cut 5 bases from V and 1 base from J, with 14 bases between. The CDR3 is 15 residues long. Per the germline V gene, CDR1 is MNHEY and CDR2 is SMNVEV (reference sequence). CDR3 residues: CASSTQERRNTEAFF. CDR3 sequence (DNA): TGTGCCAGCAGTACTCAGGAGCGGCGGAACACTGAAGCTTTCTTT.

V usage is TRBV5-4 and J usage is TRBJ2-5; the D is unclear. The CDR3 sequence is 15 residues long. The V end was cut by 0 bases, the J end by 2 bases, with 11 bases between. The germline V gene has CDR1 SGHNT and CDR2 YYREEE (reference sequence). The CDR3 nucleotides read TGTGCCAGCAGCTTGGACAGCAGTTGGCAAGAGACCCAGTACTTC. Encoded protein: CASSLDSSWQETQYF.

V gene TRBV18 combines with J gene TRBJ1-1; perhaps TRBD1 as D (5 bases). The V end lost 3 bases, the J end lost 4 bases, and 12 bases lay between the germline ends. CDR3 length: 14 residues. The germline V gene encodes CDR1 KGHSH and CDR2 LQKENI. CDR3 loop: CASSPPGGSTEAFF. DNA for the CDR3: TGTGCCAGCTCACCCCCGGGGGGATCCACTGAAGCTTTCTTT.

This clone was recorded a few times. The chain combines TRBV6-5 with TRBJ2-7, with 7 bases fitting TRBD2. J was trimmed by 0 bases and V by 4 bases; bases with no gene match: 9. The V gene's germline CDR1 is MNHEY and CDR2 SVGAGI. The CDR3 extends over 16 amino acids. This chain's CDR3 is CASSSASSGSSYEQYF. The CDR3, as DNA: TGTGCCAGCAGTTCCGCCTCTAGCGGAAGCTCCTACGAGCAGTACTTC.

As concerns this clone: The sample contains more than one DNA sequence encoding this CDR3. The rearrangement joins TRBV5-1 to TRBJ2-7; unclear D gene. V was pared by 0 bases and J by 4 bases, with 5 bases between. The V gene's germline CDR1 is SGHRS and CDR2 YFSETQ. CDR3 size: 12 residues. The CDR3 loop is CASSLVSYEQYF. DNA for the CDR3: TGCGCCAGCAGCTTGGTCAGTTACGAGCAGTACTTC.

V gene TRBV5-5 combines with J gene TRBJ1-6, with 9 bases matching TRBD1. Losses at the gene ends were 1 base for V and 8 bases for J; bases not matched to a gene: 4. Germline CDR1 reads SGHKS; CDR2 reads YYEKEE (reference sequence). CDR3 length: 15 amino acids. Written as DNA, the CDR3 is TGTGCCAGCAGCTTGTATGGGGACAGGGATTCACCCCTCCACTTT. Translated: CASSLYGDRDSPLHF.

The DNA for the CDR3 is TGTGCCTGGAGGGACAGGGGGGATCAGCCCCAGCATTTT. The encoded protein is CAWRDRGDQPQHF. The rearrangement links TRBV30 to TRBJ1-5; TRBD1 aligns across 10 bases. Trimming took 3 bases from V and 5 from J; bases not matched to a gene: 1. The length of the CDR3 is 13 residues. In germline, CDR1 is GTSNPN, CDR2 SVGIG (reference sequence).

The V call is TRBV19, the J call TRBJ2-7; 7 nucleotides align to TRBD2. V trimming: 5 bases; J trimming: 4 bases; junction bases outside the gene matches: 20. Germline CDR1 reads LNHDA; CDR2 reads SQIVND (reference sequence). CDR3 size: 18 residues. Written as DNA, the CDR3 is TGTGCCAGTAGTTCCAGAGAAGGGAGGGAGAGTCGACGGTACGAGCAGTACTTC. Translation gives CASSSREGRESRRYEQYF.

V gene TRBV5-5 combines with J gene TRBJ1-2, with 7 bases lining up with TRBD1. The CDR3 extends over 16 amino acids. CDR1 and CDR2 (germline): SGHKS, YYEKEE (reference sequence). The ends lost 3 bases at V and 2 bases at J; junction bases unmatched: 10. The CDR3 sequence: CASSSNRDSINYGYTF. CDR3 DNA: TGTGCCAGCAGCTCAAACCGGGACAGTATAAACTATGGCTACACCTTC.

J is TRBJ1-3 and V is TRBV30; D remains ambiguous. Looked up from germline, CDR1 is GTSNPN and CDR2 is SVGIG (reference sequence). V shed 3 bases and J shed 0 bases, with 15 bases lying between them. The CDR3 has 16 residues. In DNA form, the CDR3 reads TGTGCCTGGAGAGACTTCGGTCCTATCTCTGGAAACACCATATATTTT. Translating it yields CAWRDFGPISGNTIYF.

The chain employs TRBV11-2 and TRBJ2-7; D gene uncertain. CDR1 and CDR2 (germline): SGHAT, FQNNGV. CDR3 length: 13 amino acids. V shed 1 base and J shed 7 bases, with 11 bases lying between them. The CDR3 loop is CASSLVNVGEQYF. In nucleotides, the CDR3 is TGTGCCAGCAGCTTAGTAAATGTCGGGGAGCAGTACTTC.

V and J are TRBV30 and TRBJ1-4, with D hard to call. Germline CDR1 GTSNPN, CDR2 SVGIG (reference sequence). The CDR3 has 14 amino acids. V gave up 2 bases and J gave up 4 bases, with 11 bases separating them. DNA of the CDR3: TGTGCCTGGAGTTGGAGAGTTAATAATGAAAAACTGTTTTTT. It codes for CAWSWRVNNEKLFF.